Listed here are 17 T cell receptor beta chains from one sample, sequenced in a study of vaccination and CD4 T cells after COVID-19. The Oncomine TCR Beta short-read assay sequenced DNA from cultured CD4+ T cells. TCRdb re-called the PCR reads through MiXCR, storing one row per CDR3 protein. The table has some 8,000 distinct CDR3 sequences, roughly 19% seen once. Their recognized antigens are unknown. Treatment: roughly 11-day PBMC culture with coronavirus spike peptide pools or control peptides (ViraFEST assay). The sequencing used CD4+ T cells from blood, cultured in vitro, collected after SARS-CoV-2 vaccination. These receptors were collected from a human donor who had recovered from COVID-19.

This clonotype was picked up a small number of times. The gene calls are TRBV6-4 and TRBJ2-3; TRBD2 matches 8 bases. The CDR3 has 16 amino acids. CDR1 MRHNA and CDR2 SNTAGT come from the germline V gene. V gave up 4 bases and J gave up 4 bases; unmatched junction bases: 10. The CDR3 spells CASSVVASGGADTQYF. In DNA, the CDR3 is TGTGCCAGCAGTGTAGTGGCGAGCGGGGGTGCAGATACGCAGTATTTT.

A single count supports this clonotype. The genes are TRBV18 and TRBJ2-7, with D unresolved. The CDR3 contains 14 residues. CDR1 and CDR2 from the germline V gene are KGHSH and LQKENI. The ends were cut back, 3 bases at V and 0 bases at J, with 9 bases in the middle. CDR3 bases: TGTGCCAGCTCACCCCCTCCGAGCTCCTACGAGCAGTACTTC. Translating it yields CASSPPPSSYEQYF. The whole variable domain, filled in from reference TRBV18 and TRBJ2-7, reads NAGVMQNPRHLVRRRGQEARLRCSPMKGHSHVYWYRQLPEEGLKFMVYLQKENIIDESGMPKERFSAEFPKEGPSILRIQQVVRGDSAAYFCASSPPPSSYEQYFGPGTRLTVT.

The chain joins TRBV7-9 to TRBJ2-1; the D gene is possibly TRBD1 (6 bases). The CDR3 runs 15 residues. The ends were cut back, 7 bases at V and 2 bases at J, with 15 bases in the middle. CDR1 is SEHNR and CDR2 is FQNEAQ in the germline V gene (reference sequence). CDR3 residues: CASTEPGHPYNEQFF. In DNA, the CDR3 is TGTGCCAGCACCGAACCGGGACACCCCTACAATGAGCAGTTCTTC. Full variable domain (missing parts from reference TRBV7-9 and TRBJ2-1): DTGVSQNPRHKITKRGQNVTFRCDPISEHNRLYWYRQTLGQGPEFLTYFQNEAQLEKSRLLSDRFSAERPKGSFSTLEIQRTEQGDSAMYLCASTEPGHPYNEQFFGPGTRLTVL.

This clonotype was seen more than once but under ten times. The chain carries TRBV5-6 and TRBJ1-5; 7 positions agree with TRBD1. The V segment lost 0 bases and the J segment 7 bases; nucleotides outside the gene matches: 7. Germline CDR1 SGHDT, CDR2 YYEEEE. There are 15 residues in the CDR3. CDR3 sequence: CASSLEEGAGQPQHF. The DNA for the CDR3 is TGTGCCAGCAGCTTGGAAGAGGGGGCAGGCCAGCCCCAGCATTTT.

In its sample, this clonotype ranks as medium-sized (0.01 to 0.1%). The V gene is TRBV7-8, the J gene TRBJ2-7, with TRBD1 as a possible D gene (5 bases). Trimming pared 5 bases from V and 5 bases from J, leaving 13 bases between. Germline V CDR1 and CDR2: SGHVS, FQNEAQ. The length of the CDR3 is 13 residues. Here the CDR3 DNA reads TGTGCCAGCAGCCCCCCCAGGGAAGACGAGCAGTACTTC. Amino acid sequence: CASSPPREDEQYF.

The V call is TRBV15, the J call TRBJ2-1; 9 bases agree with TRBD1. Germline V gene lookup returns CDR1 LNHNV and CDR2 YYDKDF (reference sequence). This CDR3 comprises 19 residues. J lost 10 bases, V lost 0 bases, and 19 bases had no gene match. Written as DNA, the CDR3 is TGTGCCACCAGCAGAGAACAGGGGGCAGGGACAGGCTCCCGGGGGGAGCAGTTCTTC. Translating gives CATSREQGAGTGSRGEQFF. Full variable domain (outside the CDR3, taken from reference TRBV15 and TRBJ2-1): DAMVIQNPRYQVTQFGKPVTLSCSQTLNHNVMYWYQQKSSQAPKLLFHYYDKDFNNEADTPDNFQSRRPNTSFCFLDIRSPGLGDTAMYLCATSREQGAGTGSRGEQFFGPGTRLTVL.

This sequence joins TRBV4-3 and TRBJ2-1; 7 bases fit TRBD1. The trim removed 0 bases at V and 0 bases at J, leaving 11 bases unmatched. Germline V lookup: CDR1 LGHNA, CDR2 YSLEER. CDR3 length: 19 amino acids. The CDR3 loop is CASSQEPPQGIGSYNEQFF. CDR3 sequence (DNA): TGCGCCAGCAGCCAAGAACCCCCACAGGGGATCGGCTCCTACAATGAGCAGTTCTTC.

This chain joins TRBV28 and TRBJ1-1, with unresolved D. V lost 6 bases and J 5 bases, leaving 16 bases between the germline ends. The CDR3 has 14 amino acids. CDR1 is MDHEN and CDR2 is SYDVKM in the germline V gene. The CDR3 sequence is CASRWAGTETEAFF. The CDR3 DNA reads as TGTGCCAGCAGATGGGCCGGTACAGAAACTGAAGCTTTCTTT.

This clonotype was counted between two and nine times. V is TRBV6-4 and J is TRBJ2-3; 9 positions agree with TRBD2. The J segment lost 3 bases and the V segment lost 0 bases, leaving 1 base of the junction unmatched. This CDR3 is built from 15 residues. CDR1 and CDR2 (germline): MRHNA, SNTAGT. The CDR3: CASSDSSGGTDTQYF. The DNA for the CDR3 is TGTGCCAGCAGTGACTCTAGCGGGGGAACAGATACGCAGTATTTT.

This clonotype ranks as medium-sized. The chain joins TRBV7-9 to TRBJ2-5; D is uncertain. CDR1 and CDR2 from the germline V gene are SEHNR and FQNEAQ (reference sequence). V was clipped by 5 bases and J by 5 bases, with 3 bases between them. The CDR3 runs 10 residues. CDR3 loop: CASSRETQYF. In DNA form, the CDR3 reads TGTGCCAGCAGCCGGGAGACCCAGTACTTC. Combining the CDR3 with reference TRBV7-9 and TRBJ2-5 gives the whole variable domain DTGVSQNPRHKITKRGQNVTFRCDPISEHNRLYWYRQTLGQGPEFLTYFQNEAQLEKSRLLSDRFSAERPKGSFSTLEIQRTEQGDSAMYLCASSRETQYFGPGTRLLVL.

This clonotype was observed at least ten times. V usage is TRBV6-1 and J usage is TRBJ1-5; D may be TRBD1 (6 bases). The CDR3 has 12 amino acids. Germline V gives CDR1 MNHNS, CDR2 SASEGT. The ends were cut back, 6 bases at V and 7 bases at J, with 10 bases in the middle. The CDR3: CASSTGSQPQHF. The CDR3 DNA sequence: TGTGCCAGCAGCACAGGGAGCCAGCCCCAGCATTTT.

The chain joins TRBV28 to TRBJ2-2; TRBD2 matches at 11 bases. CDR3 length equals 17 residues. Germline lookup yields CDR1 MDHEN and CDR2 SYDVKM. The ends lost 6 bases at V and 5 bases at J; junction bases unmatched: 11. CDR3 DNA: TGTGCCAGCAGCAGTAGCGGGAGGGCCGAGTCGACCGGGGAGCTGTTTTTT. Amino acid sequence: CASSSSGRAESTGELFF. The variable domain in full, with the rest retrieved from reference TRBV28 and TRBJ2-2, is DVKVTQSSRYLVKRTGEKVFLECVQDMDHENMFWYRQDPGLGLRLIYFSYDVKMKEKGDIPEGYSVSREKKERFSLILESASTNQTSMYLCASSSSGRAESTGELFFGEGSRLTVL.

This sequence joins TRBV20-1 and TRBJ2-2; 9 bases fit TRBD2. The trim removed 0 bases at V and 4 bases at J, leaving 12 bases unmatched. CDR3 length equals 18 residues. Germline CDR1 DFQATT, CDR2 SNEGSKA (reference sequence). CDR3 DNA sequence: TGCAGTGCTAGAGAGAAGGGGCTAGCGGGGATTTTCACCGGGGAGCTGTTTTTT. It codes for CSAREKGLAGIFTGELFF.

This clonotype was recorded at least ten times. This chain connects TRBV6-1 to TRBJ1-1; D is unclear. The CDR3 sequence is 12 residues long. V shed 5 bases and J shed 5 bases, with 9 bases lying between them. Germline CDR1 is MNHNS and CDR2 is SASEGT. For the CDR3, the DNA is TGTGCCAGCAGTCCCGGTTGGACTGAAGCTTTCTTT. Its protein product is CASSPGWTEAFF.

The chain recombines TRBV5-5 with TRBJ1-2; D unclear. The CDR3 sequence is 13 residues long. The germline CDR1 and CDR2 sequences are SGHKS and YYEKEE (reference sequence). Trimming stripped 6 bases from V and 2 bases from J, with 11 bases between. The CDR3 loop is CASTLIQNYGYTF. The DNA of the CDR3 is TGTGCCAGCACCCTGATCCAGAACTATGGCTACACCTTC.

By share, this clonotype ranks as large. The chain is built from TRBV12-3 or TRBV12-4 and TRBJ2-7, with 7 bases matching TRBD2. V was pared by 1 base and J by 1 base, with 4 bases of the junction left unmatched. This CDR3 comprises 15 residues. This CDR3 is CASSLGRGRSYEQYF. CDR3 nucleotide sequence: TGTGCCAGCAGTTTAGGGCGGGGGAGATCCTACGAGCAGTACTTC.

This clonotype occurred a few times. CDR3 region: CASSQDIGVAGYGYTF. Written as DNA, the CDR3 is TGTGCCAGCAGCCAAGATATTGGTGTGGCCGGATATGGCTACACCTTC. This sequence joins TRBV4-2 and TRBJ1-2; D not resolved. The CDR3 consists of 16 residues. Trimming removed 0 bases from V and 5 bases from J, with 16 bases in between. Per the germline V gene, CDR1 is LGHNA and CDR2 is YNFKEQ.